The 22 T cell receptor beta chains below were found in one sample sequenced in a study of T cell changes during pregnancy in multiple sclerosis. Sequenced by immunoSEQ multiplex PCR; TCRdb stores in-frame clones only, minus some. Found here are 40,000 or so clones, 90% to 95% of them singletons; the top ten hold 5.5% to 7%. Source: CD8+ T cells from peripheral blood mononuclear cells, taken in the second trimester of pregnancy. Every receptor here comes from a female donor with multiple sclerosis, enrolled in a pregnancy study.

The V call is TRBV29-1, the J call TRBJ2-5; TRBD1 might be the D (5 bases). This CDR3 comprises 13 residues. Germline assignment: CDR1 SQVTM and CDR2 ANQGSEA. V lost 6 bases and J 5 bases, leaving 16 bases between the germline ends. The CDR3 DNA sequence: TGCAGCGTGCCGACCGGACACGGGGAGACCCAGTACTTC. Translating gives CSVPTGHGETQYF.

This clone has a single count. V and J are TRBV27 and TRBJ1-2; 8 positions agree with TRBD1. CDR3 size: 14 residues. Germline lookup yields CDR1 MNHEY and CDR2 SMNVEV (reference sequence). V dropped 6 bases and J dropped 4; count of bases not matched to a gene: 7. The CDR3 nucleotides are TGTGCCAGCAGGGGGGCAGGGGGCGTCTATGGCTACACCTTC. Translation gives CASRGAGGVYGYTF.

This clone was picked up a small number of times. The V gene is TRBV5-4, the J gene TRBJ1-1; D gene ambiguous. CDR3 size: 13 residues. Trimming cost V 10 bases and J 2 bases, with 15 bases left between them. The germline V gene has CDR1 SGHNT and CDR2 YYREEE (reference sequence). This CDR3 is CAGEDGVNTEAFF. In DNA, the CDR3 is TGTGCCGGAGAGGACGGGGTAAACACTGAAGCTTTCTTT.

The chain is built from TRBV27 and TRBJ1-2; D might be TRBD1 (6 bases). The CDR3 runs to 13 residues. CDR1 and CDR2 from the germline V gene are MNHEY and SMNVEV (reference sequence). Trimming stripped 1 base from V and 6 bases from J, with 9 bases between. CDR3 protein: CASSLFGGHGYTF. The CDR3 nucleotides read TGTGCCAGCAGTTTATTCGGGGGGCATGGCTACACCTTC.

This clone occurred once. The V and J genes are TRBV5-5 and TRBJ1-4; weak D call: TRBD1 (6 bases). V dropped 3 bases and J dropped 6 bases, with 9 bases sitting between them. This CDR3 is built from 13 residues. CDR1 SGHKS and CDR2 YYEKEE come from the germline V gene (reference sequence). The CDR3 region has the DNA TGTGCCAGCAGCTCCGGGACACATGAAAAACTGTTTTTT. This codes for CASSSGTHEKLFF.

The CDR3 spells CASSLDGGQEHNEQFF. The CDR3 coding sequence is TGTGCCAGCAGCTTAGACGGTGGACAGGAACACAATGAGCAGTTCTTC. This chain joins TRBV11-3 and TRBJ2-1, with 7 nucleotides matching TRBD1. Losses at the gene ends were 0 bases for V and 5 bases for J; bases not matched to a gene: 7. CDR3 length: 16 amino acids. Germline V gene lookup returns CDR1 SGHNT and CDR2 YENEEA.

CDR3 region: CASSFSGSSYNEQFF. The CDR3 DNA sequence: TGTGCCAGCAGCTTCAGCGGGAGCTCCTACAATGAGCAGTTCTTC. V is TRBV7-9 and J is TRBJ2-1; 8 bases match TRBD2. J gave up 0 bases and V 3 bases, and 1 base lay outside the gene matches. The CDR3 has 15 amino acids. Germline V gene lookup returns CDR1 SEHNR and CDR2 FQNEAQ (reference sequence).

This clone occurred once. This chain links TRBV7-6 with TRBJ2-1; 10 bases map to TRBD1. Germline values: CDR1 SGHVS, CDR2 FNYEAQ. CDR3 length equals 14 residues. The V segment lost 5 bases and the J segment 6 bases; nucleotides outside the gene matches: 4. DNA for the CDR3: TGTGCCAGCAGCCACGGGACAGGGGTCAATGAGCAGTTCTTC. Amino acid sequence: CASSHGTGVNEQFF.

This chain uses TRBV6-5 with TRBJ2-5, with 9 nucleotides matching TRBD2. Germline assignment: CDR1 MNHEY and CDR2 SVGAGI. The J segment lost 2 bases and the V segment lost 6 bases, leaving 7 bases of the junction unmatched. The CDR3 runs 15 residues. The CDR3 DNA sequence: TGTGCCAGCAGGATTAGCGGGGGACCACAAGAGACCCAGTACTTC. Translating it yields CASRISGGPQETQYF.

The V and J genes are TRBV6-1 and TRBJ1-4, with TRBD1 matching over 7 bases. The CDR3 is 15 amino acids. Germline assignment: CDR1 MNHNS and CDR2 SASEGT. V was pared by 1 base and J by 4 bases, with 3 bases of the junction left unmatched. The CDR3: CASSEEGAHNEKLFF. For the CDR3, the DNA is TGTGCCAGCAGTGAAGAGGGGGCCCATAATGAAAAACTGTTTTTT.

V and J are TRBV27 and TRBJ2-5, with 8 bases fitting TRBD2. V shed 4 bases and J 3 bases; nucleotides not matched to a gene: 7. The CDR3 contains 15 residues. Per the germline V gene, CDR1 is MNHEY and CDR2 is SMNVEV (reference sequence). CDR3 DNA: TGTGCCAGCAGTTGGGTAGCGGGGAGGGAAGAGACCCAGTACTTC. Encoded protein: CASSWVAGREETQYF.

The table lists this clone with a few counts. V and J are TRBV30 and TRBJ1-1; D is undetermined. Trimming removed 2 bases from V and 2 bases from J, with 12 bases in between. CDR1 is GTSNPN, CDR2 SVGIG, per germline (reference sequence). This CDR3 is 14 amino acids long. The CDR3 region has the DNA TGTGCCTGGAGTTTAGGCCCTAGAAACACTGAAGCTTTCTTT. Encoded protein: CAWSLGPRNTEAFF.

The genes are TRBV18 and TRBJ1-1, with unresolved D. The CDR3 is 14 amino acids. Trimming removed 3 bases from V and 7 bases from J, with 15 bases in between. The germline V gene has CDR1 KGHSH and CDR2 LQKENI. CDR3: CASSPSNQPLEAFF. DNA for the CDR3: TGTGCCAGCTCACCCAGTAACCAACCCCTTGAAGCTTTCTTT.

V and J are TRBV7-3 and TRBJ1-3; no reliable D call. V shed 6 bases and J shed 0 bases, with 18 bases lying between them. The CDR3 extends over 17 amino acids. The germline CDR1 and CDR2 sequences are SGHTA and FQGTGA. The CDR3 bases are TGTGCCAGCAGAAATGGGTGGGCAGATTCCTCTGGAAACACCATATATTTT. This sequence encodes CASRNGWADSSGNTIYF.

The CDR3 nucleotides read TGCGCCAGCAGCGGACAGGGGAGCTCTGGGGCCAACGTCCTGACTTTC. Translating it yields CASSGQGSSGANVLTF. The gene calls are TRBV5-1 and TRBJ2-6; 9 bases map to TRBD1. CDR1 and CDR2 (germline): SGHRS, YFSETQ. V gave up 4 bases and J gave up 0 bases; unmatched junction bases: 2. The CDR3 spans 16 residues.

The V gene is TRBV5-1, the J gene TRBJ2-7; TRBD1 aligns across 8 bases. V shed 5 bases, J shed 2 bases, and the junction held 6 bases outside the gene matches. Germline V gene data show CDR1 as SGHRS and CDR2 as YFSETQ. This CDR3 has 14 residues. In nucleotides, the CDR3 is TGCGCCAGCAGTCCTGGACAGGGCGCCTACGAGCAGTACTTC. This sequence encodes CASSPGQGAYEQYF.

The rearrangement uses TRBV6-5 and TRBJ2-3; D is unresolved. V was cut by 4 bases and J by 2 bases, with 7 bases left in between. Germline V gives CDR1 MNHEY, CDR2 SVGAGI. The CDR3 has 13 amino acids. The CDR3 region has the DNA TGTGCCAGCAGTTGGCGGATCACAGATACGCAGTATTTT. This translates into CASSWRITDTQYF.

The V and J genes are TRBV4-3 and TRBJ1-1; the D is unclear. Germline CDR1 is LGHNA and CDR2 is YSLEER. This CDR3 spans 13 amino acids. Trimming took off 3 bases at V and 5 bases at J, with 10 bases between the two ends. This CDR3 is CASSHTRGTEAFF. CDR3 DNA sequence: TGCGCCAGCAGCCACACGCGGGGAACTGAAGCTTTCTTT.

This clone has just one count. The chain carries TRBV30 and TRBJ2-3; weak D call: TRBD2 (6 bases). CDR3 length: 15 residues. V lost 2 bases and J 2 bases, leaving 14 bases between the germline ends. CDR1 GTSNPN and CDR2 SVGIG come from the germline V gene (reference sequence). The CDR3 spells CAWSIRLDNTDTQYF. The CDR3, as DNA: TGTGCCTGGAGTATACGACTAGACAACACAGATACGCAGTATTTT.

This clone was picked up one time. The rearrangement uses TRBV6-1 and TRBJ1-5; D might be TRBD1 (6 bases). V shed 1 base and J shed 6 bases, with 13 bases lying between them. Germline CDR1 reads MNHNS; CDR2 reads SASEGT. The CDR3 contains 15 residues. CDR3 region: CASSEDSGVVQPQHF. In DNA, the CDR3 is TGTGCCAGCAGTGAAGACTCAGGGGTTGTTCAGCCCCAGCATTTT.

Here the CDR3 DNA reads TGTGCCAGCAGTTTATTCGGAGGGGACGAGCAGTACTTC. Translating gives CASSLFGGDEQYF. The rearrangement links TRBV27 to TRBJ2-7; D is perhaps TRBD2 (6 bases). V was trimmed by 1 base and J by 5 bases, leaving 9 bases between them. Germline loops: CDR1 MNHEY, CDR2 SMNVEV (reference sequence). This CDR3 is 13 amino acids long.

The CDR3 DNA reads TGTGCCAGCAGCGCGCTGGGGACTAGCGGTAGGGAGCAGTACTTC. Translating it yields CASSALGTSGREQYF. The V call is TRBV7-9, the J call TRBJ2-7; TRBD2 matches 11 bases. Losses at the gene ends were 5 bases for V and 7 bases for J; bases not matched to a gene: 10. From germline, CDR1 is SEHNR and CDR2 FQNEAQ (reference sequence). This CDR3 has 15 residues.